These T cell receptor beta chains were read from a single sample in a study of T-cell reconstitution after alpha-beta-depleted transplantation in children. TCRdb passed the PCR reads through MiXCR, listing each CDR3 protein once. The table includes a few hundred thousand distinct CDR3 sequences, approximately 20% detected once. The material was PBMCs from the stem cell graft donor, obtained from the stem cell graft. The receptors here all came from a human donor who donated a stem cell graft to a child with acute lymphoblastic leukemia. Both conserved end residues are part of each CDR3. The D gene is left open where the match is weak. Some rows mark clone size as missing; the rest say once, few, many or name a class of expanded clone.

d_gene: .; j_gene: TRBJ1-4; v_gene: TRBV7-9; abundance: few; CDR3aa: CASSLGSSLATNEKLFF; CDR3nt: TGTGCCAGCAGCTTGGGATCCTCACTTGCAACTAATGAAAAACTGTTTTTT
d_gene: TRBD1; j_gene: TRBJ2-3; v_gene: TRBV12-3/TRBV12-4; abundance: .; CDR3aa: CASSFGQGATPDTQYF; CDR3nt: TGTGCCAGCAGTTTCGGCCAGGGGGCGACCCCAGATACGCAGTATTTT
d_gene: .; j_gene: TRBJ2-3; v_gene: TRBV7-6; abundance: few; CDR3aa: CASSLGPGVRDTQYF; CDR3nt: TGTGCCAGCAGCTTAGGGCCAGGGGTTCGAGATACGCAGTATTTT
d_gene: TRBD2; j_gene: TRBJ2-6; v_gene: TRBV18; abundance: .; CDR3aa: CASSPLVLAGPSGANVLTF; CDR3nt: TGTGCCAGCTCACCACTGGTACTAGCGGGACCCTCTGGGGCCAACGTCCTGACTTTC
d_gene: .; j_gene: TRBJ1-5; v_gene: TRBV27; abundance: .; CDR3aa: CASSLMGGQPQHF; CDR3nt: TGTGCCAGCAGTCTAATGGGAGGTCAGCCCCAGCATTTT
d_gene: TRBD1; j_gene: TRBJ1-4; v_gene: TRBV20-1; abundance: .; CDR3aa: CSAPYRGTFNEKLFF; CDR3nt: TGCAGTGCGCCCTACAGGGGGACGTTTAATGAAAAACTGTTTTTT
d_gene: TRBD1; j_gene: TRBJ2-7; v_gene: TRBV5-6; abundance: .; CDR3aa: CASSLSRGWEQYF; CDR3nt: TGTGCCAGCAGCTTAAGCAGGGGGTGGGAGCAGTACTTC
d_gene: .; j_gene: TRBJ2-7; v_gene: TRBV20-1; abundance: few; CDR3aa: CSARGHPAEQYF; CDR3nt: TGCAGTGCTAGGGGACATCCCGCGGAGCAGTACTTC
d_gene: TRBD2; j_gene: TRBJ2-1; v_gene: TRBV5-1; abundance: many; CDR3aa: CASSLGLAGVHEQFF; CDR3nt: TGCGCCAGCAGCTTGGGTCTAGCGGGAGTCCATGAGCAGTTCTTC
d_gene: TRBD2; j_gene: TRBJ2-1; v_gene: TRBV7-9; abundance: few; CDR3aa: CASSRAGPTYNEQFF; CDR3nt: TGTGCCAGCAGCCGAGCGGGGCCTACCTACAATGAGCAGTTCTTC
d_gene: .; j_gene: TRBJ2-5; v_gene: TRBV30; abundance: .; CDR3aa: CAWSVQVSATETQYF; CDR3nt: TGTGCCTGGAGTGTACAAGTTTCAGCTACAGAGACCCAGTACTTC
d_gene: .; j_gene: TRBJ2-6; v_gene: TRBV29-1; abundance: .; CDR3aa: CSASPTRGSGANVLTF; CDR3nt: TGCAGCGCCTCCCCCACACGTGGCTCTGGGGCCAACGTCCTGACTTTC
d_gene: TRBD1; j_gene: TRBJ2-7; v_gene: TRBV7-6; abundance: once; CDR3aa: CASSPRTGVTEQYF; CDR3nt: TGTGCCAGCAGCCCACGGACAGGGGTCACCGAGCAGTACTTC
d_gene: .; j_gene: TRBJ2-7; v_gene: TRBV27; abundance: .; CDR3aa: CASILSGSAYEQYF; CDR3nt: TGTGCCAGCATTTTAAGTGGCAGCGCCTACGAGCAGTACTTC